The 18 T cell receptor beta chains below all came from one sample that was sequenced in a study of blood T cell repertoires in COVID-19. Assay: immunoSEQ multiplex PCR; the TCRdb copy retains only in-frame clones and omits some. The table shows roughly 330,000 clones, with approximately 87% occurring only once. The sample taken for sequencing was peripheral blood. The receptors originated from a woman between 45 and 60 years old with active or convalescent COVID-19.

The chain is built from TRBV28 and TRBJ2-3, with D unclear. CDR3 length: 14 amino acids. CDR1 is MDHEN and CDR2 is SYDVKM in the germline V gene. V lost 2 bases and J 1 base, leaving 7 bases between the germline ends. For the CDR3, the DNA is TGTGCCAGCAGTTTAGCGAGTGGCACAGATACGCAGTATTTT. Amino acids: CASSLASGTDTQYF. The full variable domain, completed using reference TRBV28 and TRBJ2-3, is DVKVTQSSRYLVKRTGEKVFLECVQDMDHENMFWYRQDPGLGLRLIYFSYDVKMKEKGDIPEGYSVSREKKERFSLILESASTNQTSMYLCASSLASGTDTQYFGPGTRLTVL.

The CDR3 sequence is CASSPRLTGSNMNTEAFF. The DNA of the CDR3 is TGTGCCAGCTCACCGAGGCTGACAGGGAGTAACATGAACACTGAAGCTTTCTTT. V usage is TRBV18 and J usage is TRBJ1-1; 7 bases are a match to TRBD1. The germline CDR1 and CDR2 sequences are KGHSH and LQKENI. The junction had 13 bases not matched to a gene; V was cut back by 3 bases and J by 0 bases. The CDR3 is 18 residues long. Supplemented by reference TRBV18 and TRBJ1-1, the full variable domain reads NAGVMQNPRHLVRRRGQEARLRCSPMKGHSHVYWYRQLPEEGLKFMVYLQKENIIDESGMPKERFSAEFPKEGPSILRIQQVVRGDSAAYFCASSPRLTGSNMNTEAFFGQGTRLTVV.

As concerns this clone: Other DNA sequences in the same sample also yield this CDR3. The chain joins TRBV27 to TRBJ1-5; no firm D call. The CDR3 consists of 14 residues. Deletions cut 2 bases from V and 2 bases from J, with 7 bases between. The germline gives CDR1 MNHEY, CDR2 SMNVEV (reference sequence). The CDR3 is CASSLGQGNQPQHF. The CDR3 coding sequence is TGTGCCAGCAGTTTAGGGCAGGGCAATCAGCCCCAGCATTTT.

The rearrangement links TRBV19 to TRBJ2-7; D perhaps matches TRBD2 (5 bases). The CDR3 is made up of 15 amino acids. V lost 5 bases and J lost 2, with 16 bases in between. CDR1 LNHDA and CDR2 SQIVND come from the germline V gene (reference sequence). The CDR3 sequence: CASSPRGDLTYEQYF. The DNA of the CDR3 is TGTGCCAGTAGTCCCCGGGGAGACCTTACCTACGAGCAGTACTTC. The whole variable domain, remainder taken from reference TRBV19 and TRBJ2-7, is DGGITQSPKYLFRKEGQNVTLSCEQNLNHDAMYWYRQDPGQGLRLIYYSQIVNDFQKGDIAEGYSVSREKKESFPLTVTSAQKNPTAFYLCASSPRGDLTYEQYFGPGTRLTVT.

The chain uses TRBV19 and TRBJ1-1; 11 bases map to TRBD1. The CDR3 contains 15 residues. CDR1 LNHDA and CDR2 SQIVND come from the germline V gene (reference sequence). V shed 10 bases, J shed 5 bases, and the junction held 12 bases outside the gene matches. The CDR3 protein is CATTLNGQGATEAFF. The CDR3 nucleotides read TGTGCCACCACTTTAAATGGACAGGGGGCGACTGAAGCTTTCTTT.

V gene TRBV7-3 combines with J gene TRBJ2-1; D perhaps matches TRBD2 (6 bases). The CDR3 is made up of 18 amino acids. Trimming removed 1 base from V and 1 base from J, with 17 bases in between. Germline loops: CDR1 SGHTA, CDR2 FQGTGA. CDR3 in DNA: TGTGCCAGCAGCTTAATTCCCCATCCTCGGGAGTCCTACAATGAGCAGTTCTTC. Its protein is CASSLIPHPRESYNEQFF.

The rearrangement joins TRBV2 to TRBJ2-1; D is perhaps TRBD1 (6 bases). The ends were cut back, 8 bases at V and 9 bases at J, with 23 bases in the middle. CDR1 and CDR2 from the germline V gene are SNHLY and FYNNEI. The CDR3 has 15 amino acids. The CDR3 nucleotides read TGTGCCAGCCTACTCAGGGGTCTGGGAGACGGTGAGCAGTTCTTC. Its translation: CASLLRGLGDGEQFF.

The J gene is TRBJ2-3, the V gene TRBV27; 9 nucleotides align to TRBD1. This CDR3 is 14 amino acids long. Germline CDR1 reads MNHEY; CDR2 reads SMNVEV (reference sequence). V was pared by 5 bases and J by 2 bases, with 2 bases of the junction left unmatched. The CDR3, as DNA: TGTGCCAGCAGTAGGGACAGGGACACAGATACGCAGTATTTT. It is translated as CASSRDRDTDTQYF.

This sequence joins TRBV7-8 and TRBJ1-5; tentative D call: TRBD1 (6 bases). The CDR3 is 15 residues long. Germline CDR1 is SGHVS and CDR2 is FQNEAQ. V lost 4 bases and J lost 0, with 10 bases in between. CDR3 residues: CASSSGQSSNQPQHF. CDR3 bases: TGTGCCAGCAGCTCAGGACAGAGTAGCAATCAGCCCCAGCATTTT.

The V gene is TRBV7-2, the J gene TRBJ1-1; D not resolved. The germline V gene encodes CDR1 SGHTA and CDR2 FQGNSA. Trimming left V 1 base short and J 1 base short, with 7 bases between. This CDR3 is built from 14 residues. The CDR3 DNA reads as TGTGCCAGCAGCTTAGTTCAGGAGAACACTGAAGCTTTCTTT. Its translation is CASSLVQENTEAFF.

The chain links TRBV7-9 to TRBJ1-1; no clear D. In germline, CDR1 is SEHNR, CDR2 FQNEAQ (reference sequence). V was trimmed by 0 bases and J by 4 bases, leaving 3 bases between them. This CDR3 has 12 amino acids. The CDR3 coding sequence is TGTGCCAGCAGCTTAGCACTCACTGAAGCTTTCTTT. Translated, it gives CASSLALTEAFF.

J is TRBJ2-7 and V is TRBV19; 8 bases match TRBD1. V was clipped by 3 bases and J by 2 bases; unmatched bases: 3. CDR3 size: 14 residues. In germline, CDR1 is LNHDA, CDR2 SQIVND (reference sequence). For the CDR3, the DNA is TGTGCCAGTAGTATGACAGGGGACACCTACGAGCAGTACTTC. Protein: CASSMTGDTYEQYF.

The chain recombines TRBV27 with TRBJ2-1, with 7 bases aligning to TRBD1. This CDR3 region has 14 residues. Germline CDR1 and CDR2: MNHEY and SMNVEV (reference sequence). V dropped 6 bases and J dropped 7; count of bases not matched to a gene: 9. The CDR3 is CASSPGDRANEQFF. The CDR3 bases are TGTGCCAGCAGCCCAGGCGACAGGGCTAATGAGCAGTTCTTC.

Only a few counts were recorded for this clone. The rearrangement links TRBV3-1 (or the pseudogene TRBV3-2) to TRBJ1-2, with 7 bases fitting TRBD1. Trimming at V came to 1 base and at J to 6 bases, leaving 8 bases not matched to a gene. The germline CDR1 and CDR2 sequences are LGHDT and YNNKEL (reference sequence). The CDR3 loop spans 15 amino acids. Here the CDR3 reads CASSQGGTGAHGYTF. The CDR3 nucleotides are TGTGCCAGCAGCCAAGGCGGCACAGGGGCACATGGCTACACCTTC.

V and J are TRBV15 and TRBJ1-2, with TRBD1 matching 7 bases. The germline V gene encodes CDR1 LNHNV and CDR2 YYDKDF (reference sequence). This CDR3 is built from 14 residues. V lost 5 bases and J lost 4; bases outside the gene matches: 7. CDR3 amino acids: CATSVRQGAYGYTF. CDR3 in DNA: TGTGCCACCAGCGTTAGACAGGGAGCCTATGGCTACACCTTC.

V is TRBV6-5 and J is TRBJ1-2, with D perhaps TRBD1 (5 bases). Germline V gene lookup returns CDR1 MNHEY and CDR2 SVGAGI. The V and J ends lost 8 bases and 3 bases respectively, with 13 bases between them. The CDR3 runs to 13 residues. The CDR3, as DNA: TGTGCCAGCGTGATTGGGGCAGACTATGGCTACACCTTC. Amino acid sequence: CASVIGADYGYTF.

The chain uses TRBV6-5 and TRBJ2-1; no definite D call. V gave up 6 bases and J gave up 12 bases, with 18 bases separating them. The CDR3 covers 13 residues. CDR1 is MNHEY, CDR2 SVGAGI, per germline. The CDR3 protein is CASRSPLVYRQFF. The CDR3 DNA follows: TGTGCCAGCAGATCCCCCCTAGTATATCGGCAGTTCTTC.

The chain couples TRBV6-5 to TRBJ1-2; 9 bases map to TRBD1. Losses at the gene ends were 6 bases for V and 7 bases for J; bases not matched to a gene: 12. CDR1 and CDR2 (germline): MNHEY, SVGAGI. This CDR3 spans 15 amino acids. In DNA form, the CDR3 reads TGTGCCAGCAGGCGCGACGGGACAGGGAAGTTTGGCTACACCTTC. It encodes CASRRDGTGKFGYTF.